Reported below is one T cell receptor beta chain. These data are taken from a study of shared T cell receptors in the human thymus. Sequencing used immunoSEQ multiplex PCR; TCRdb keeps in-frame clones, though not all of them. The data contain under 850,000 clones, 70% to 90% of them singletons. These sequences were also reported in another study, on human thymus T cells.

This receptor was obtained from a boy under two years old with a congenital heart defect. Sample: thymocytes.

The CDR3 DNA follows: TGTGCCAGTACGTTAACAGGGGAGACAAATGAAAAACTGTTTTTT. It is translated as CASTLTGETNEKLFF. V gene TRBV19 combines with J gene TRBJ1-4, with 7 bases that match TRBD1. Unmatched junction bases numbered 10, after V lost 7 bases and J lost 5 bases. The CDR3 has 15 residues. The germline CDR1 and CDR2 sequences are LNHDA and SQIVND (reference sequence).